This entry features one T cell receptor (beta chain) sequence. Time point here: baseline pretreatment blood. This sample's treatment: 15 Gy SBRT to primary tumor, nephrectomy 4 weeks later. This specimen belongs to a study of radiation and T cells in renal cell carcinoma. The CDR3 has 15 amino acids. The V end was cut by 0 bases, the J end by 0 bases, with 8 bases between. From germline, CDR1 is SGHTA and CDR2 FQGNSA. Sequenced by immunoSEQ multiplex PCR; TCRdb stores in-frame clones only, minus some. The sample has about 150,000 clones; around 89% are singletons. This TCR was sampled from a woman aged 65 to 85 with renal cell carcinoma. The sequences come from blood, collected from a patient whose treatment included radiotherapy and nephrectomy. This sequence joins TRBV7-2 and TRBJ1-1; the D is unclear. The CDR3 loop is CASSLAQSMNTEAFF. In DNA form, the CDR3 reads TGTGCCAGCAGCTTAGCACAGAGCATGAACACTGAAGCTTTCTTT.